The clone carrying this T cell receptor beta chain was observed a single time. The data belong to a study of blood T cell repertoires in COVID-19. In the study overall: From T cells, B-cell-depleted T cells, or PBMCs came the material, which was cDNA or gDNA.

In the authors' methods: Amplification of reference gene primers provided the estimated nucleated cell counts. Clones were sequenced by immunoSEQ multiplex PCR, and TCRdb holds only the in-frame ones, with some missing. Clone size and V and J calls were adopted from that table, with D and trimming inferred from the DNA. Among about 90,000 clones listed, more than 70% were seen once. Sequenced sample: peripheral blood. This TCR was sampled from a woman over 75 with acute or convalescent COVID-19.

CDR3 sequence: CASSYAPRETQYF. In DNA, the CDR3 is TGTGCCAGCAGTTATGCTCCCCGGGAGACCCAGTACTTC. V gene TRBV6-2 or TRBV6-3 combines with J gene TRBJ2-5, with D unclear. CDR3 size: 13 residues. The germline gives CDR1 MNHEY, CDR2 SVGEGT. V lost 3 bases and J lost 5, with 10 bases in between.